The following is a T cell receptor beta chain sequence with its context. What it binds is unknown. The data were obtained in a study of cytomegalovirus exposure and HLA in healthy donors. General study findings and limits: In an earlier analysis, about 90% or about 30%: the productive usage of most TCR beta V segments. Prediction of most subjects' HLA-A and HLA-B alleles by TCR beta sequences was reportedly accurate. Confirmation was obtained in vitro that three CMV-associated chains are specific for CMV antigens. TCR beta V- and J-gene trimming was later associated with a missense DCLRE1C variant.

Amplification used 60 Vbeta primers and 13 Jbeta primers. The protocol was immunoSEQ multiplex PCR, while the TCRdb copy is restricted to in-frame clones and leaves out a portion. The sample consists of over 150,000 clones, approximately 72% of them appearing once. The V end lost 7 bases, the J end lost 5 bases, and 9 bases lay between the germline ends. This CDR3 is built from 13 residues. Germline V gene sequence: CDR1 WSHSY, CDR2 SAAADI. The specimen was PBMCs. This sequence was found in a man aged 18 to 30 in good health and CMV-seronegative. The genes are TRBV10-2 and TRBJ1-6; D ambiguous. CDR3 in DNA: TGCGCCAGCATCGAGCGGGATAATTCACCCCTCCACTTT. Translation gives CASIERDNSPLHF.